This T cell receptor (beta chain) was identified during a study of control samples from healthy donors and cancer patients. After removal of 3 bases from V and 5 bases from J, the junction contained 5 bases not matched to a gene. Germline CDR1 is SQVTM and CDR2 is ANQGSEA. CDR3 length: 14 amino acids. Some clones are missing from TCRdb's copy, which holds only in-frame ones; the method was immunoSEQ multiplex PCR. This table has about 130,000 clones, 85% to 95% appearing once. This TCR came from a man in his sixties with colorectal cancer. This chain links TRBV29-1 with TRBJ1-2; 11 positions match TRBD1. Sequences were obtained from PBMCs. The CDR3 nucleotides read TGCAGCGTTGACTCGGGACAGGGGGGTTATGGCTACACCTTC. Translated, it gives CSVDSGQGGYGYTF.